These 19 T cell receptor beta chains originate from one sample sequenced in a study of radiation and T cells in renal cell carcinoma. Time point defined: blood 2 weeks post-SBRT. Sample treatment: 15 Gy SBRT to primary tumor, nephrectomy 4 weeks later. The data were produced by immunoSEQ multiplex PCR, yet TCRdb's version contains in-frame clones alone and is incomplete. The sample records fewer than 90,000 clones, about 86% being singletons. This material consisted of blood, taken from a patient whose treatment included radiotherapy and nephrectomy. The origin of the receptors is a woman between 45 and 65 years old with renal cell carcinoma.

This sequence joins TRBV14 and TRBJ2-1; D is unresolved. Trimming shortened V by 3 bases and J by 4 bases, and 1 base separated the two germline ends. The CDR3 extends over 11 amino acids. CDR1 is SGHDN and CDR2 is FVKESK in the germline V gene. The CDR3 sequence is CASSQYNEQFF. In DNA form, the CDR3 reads TGTGCCAGCAGCCAGTACAATGAGCAGTTCTTC.

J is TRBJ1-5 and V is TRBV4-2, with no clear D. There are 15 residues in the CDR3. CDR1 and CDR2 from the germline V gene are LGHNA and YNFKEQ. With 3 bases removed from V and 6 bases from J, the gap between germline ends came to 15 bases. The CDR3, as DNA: TGTGCCAGCAGCCATGAACGACAATCGTCTCAGCCCCAGCATTTT. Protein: CASSHERQSSQPQHF.

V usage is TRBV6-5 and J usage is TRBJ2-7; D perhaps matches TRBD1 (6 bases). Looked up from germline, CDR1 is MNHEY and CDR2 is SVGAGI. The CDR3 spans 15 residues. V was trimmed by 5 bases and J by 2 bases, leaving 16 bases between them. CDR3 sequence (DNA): TGTGCCAGCAGTCGAGAACAGGGAGTTACCTACGAGCAGTACTTC. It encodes CASSREQGVTYEQYF.

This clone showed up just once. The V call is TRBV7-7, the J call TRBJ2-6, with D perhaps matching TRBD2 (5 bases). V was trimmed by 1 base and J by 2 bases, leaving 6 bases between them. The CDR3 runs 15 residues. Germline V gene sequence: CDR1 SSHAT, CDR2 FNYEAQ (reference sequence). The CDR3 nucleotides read TGTGCCAGCAGCTTAGGAGGGACTGGGGCCAACGTCCTGACTTTC. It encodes CASSLGGTGANVLTF.

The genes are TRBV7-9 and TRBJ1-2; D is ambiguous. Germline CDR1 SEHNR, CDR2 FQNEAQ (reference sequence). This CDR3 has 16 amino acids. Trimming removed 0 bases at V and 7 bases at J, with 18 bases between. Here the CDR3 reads CASSLAGRGLKSGYTF. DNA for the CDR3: TGTGCCAGCAGCTTAGCTGGTAGAGGATTAAAATCTGGCTACACCTTC.

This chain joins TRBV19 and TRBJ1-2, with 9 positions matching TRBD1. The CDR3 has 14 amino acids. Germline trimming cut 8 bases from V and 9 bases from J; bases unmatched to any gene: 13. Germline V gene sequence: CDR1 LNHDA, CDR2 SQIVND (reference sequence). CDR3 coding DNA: TGTGCCAGTCACCCCAGCCGGGACAGGGCCAGCTACACCTTC. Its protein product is CASHPSRDRASYTF.

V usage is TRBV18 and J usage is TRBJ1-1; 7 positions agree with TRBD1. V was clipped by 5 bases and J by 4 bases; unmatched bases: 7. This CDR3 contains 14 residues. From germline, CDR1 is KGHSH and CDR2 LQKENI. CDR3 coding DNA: TGTGCCAGCTCAGGCGGGACAGCCCTCACTGAAGCTTTCTTT. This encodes CASSGGTALTEAFF.

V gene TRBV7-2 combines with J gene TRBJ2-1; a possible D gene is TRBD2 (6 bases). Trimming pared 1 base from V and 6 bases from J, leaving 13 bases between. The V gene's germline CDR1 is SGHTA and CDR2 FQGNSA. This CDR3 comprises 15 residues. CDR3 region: CASSLDWEVGNEQFF. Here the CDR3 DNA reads TGTGCCAGCAGCTTAGACTGGGAGGTGGGCAATGAGCAGTTCTTC.

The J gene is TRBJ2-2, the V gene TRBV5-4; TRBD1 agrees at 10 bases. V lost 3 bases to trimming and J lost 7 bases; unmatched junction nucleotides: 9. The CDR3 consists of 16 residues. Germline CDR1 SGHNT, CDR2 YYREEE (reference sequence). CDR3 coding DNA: TGTGCCAGCAGCTCCCGGACAGGGGGAAAGGACGGGGAGCTGTTTTTT. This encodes CASSSRTGGKDGELFF.

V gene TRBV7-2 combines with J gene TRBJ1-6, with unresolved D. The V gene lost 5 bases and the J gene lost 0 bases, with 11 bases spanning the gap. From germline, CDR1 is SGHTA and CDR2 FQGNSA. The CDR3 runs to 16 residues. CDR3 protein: CASSPNPSSYNSPLHF. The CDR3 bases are TGTGCCAGCAGCCCCAACCCGAGCTCCTATAATTCACCCCTCCACTTT.

CDR3 sequence: CASSLSTVEGEKLFF. The CDR3 DNA reads TGTGCCAGCAGCTTATCAACGGTCGAGGGTGAAAAACTGTTTTTT. The chain employs TRBV7-2 and TRBJ1-4; D gene unclear. Trimming took 2 bases from V and 7 from J, leaving 14 bases between them. The CDR3 length is 15 residues. Germline V CDR1 and CDR2: SGHTA, FQGNSA.

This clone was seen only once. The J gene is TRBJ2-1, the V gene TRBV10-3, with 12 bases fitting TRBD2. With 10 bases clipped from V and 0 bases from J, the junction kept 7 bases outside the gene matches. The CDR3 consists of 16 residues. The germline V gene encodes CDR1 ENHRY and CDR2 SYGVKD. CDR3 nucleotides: TGTGCCACGCATCTAGCGGGAGGGAGCTCCTACAATGAGCAGTTCTTC. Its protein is CATHLAGGSSYNEQFF.

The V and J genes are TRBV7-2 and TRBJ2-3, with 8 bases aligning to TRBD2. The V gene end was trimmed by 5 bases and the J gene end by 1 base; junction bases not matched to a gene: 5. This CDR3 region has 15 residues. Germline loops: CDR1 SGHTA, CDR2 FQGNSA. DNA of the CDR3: TGTGCCAGCAGCCTTAGCGGGGACCGCACAGATACGCAGTATTTT. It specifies CASSLSGDRTDTQYF. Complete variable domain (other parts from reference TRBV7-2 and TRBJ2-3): GAGVSQSPSNKVTEKGKDVELRCDPISGHTALYWYRQSLGQGLEFLIYFQGNSAPDKSGLPSDRFSAERTGGSVSTLTIQRTQQEDSAVYLCASSLSGDRTDTQYFGPGTRLTVL.

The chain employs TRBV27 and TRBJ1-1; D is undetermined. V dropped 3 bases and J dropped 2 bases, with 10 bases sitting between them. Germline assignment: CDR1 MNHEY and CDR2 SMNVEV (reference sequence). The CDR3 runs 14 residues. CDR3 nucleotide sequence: TGTGCCAGCAGTTTTCGGAGGACTAACACTGAAGCTTTCTTT. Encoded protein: CASSFRRTNTEAFF.

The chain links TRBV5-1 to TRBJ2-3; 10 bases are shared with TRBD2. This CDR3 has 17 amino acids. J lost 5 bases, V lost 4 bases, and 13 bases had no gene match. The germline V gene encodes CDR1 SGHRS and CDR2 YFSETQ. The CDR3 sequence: CASSLRGLAGDGDTQYF. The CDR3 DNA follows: TGCGCCAGCAGCCTGAGGGGTCTAGCGGGGGATGGAGATACGCAGTATTTT. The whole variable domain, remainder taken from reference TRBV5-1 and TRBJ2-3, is KAGVTQTPRYLIKTRGQQVTLSCSPISGHRSVSWYQQTPGQGLQFLFEYFSETQRNKGNFPGRFSGRQFSNSRSEMNVSTLELGDSALYLCASSLRGLAGDGDTQYFGPGTRLTVL.

CDR3 loop: CASSSLFSSGNTIYF. CDR3 nucleotides: TGTGCCAGCAGCTCGTTGTTCTCCTCTGGAAACACCATATATTTT. J is TRBJ1-3 and V is TRBV5-6; the D is unclear. Germline CDR1 is SGHDT and CDR2 is YYEEEE. The V gene lost 3 bases and the J gene lost 0 bases, with 10 bases spanning the gap. The CDR3 sequence is 15 residues long.

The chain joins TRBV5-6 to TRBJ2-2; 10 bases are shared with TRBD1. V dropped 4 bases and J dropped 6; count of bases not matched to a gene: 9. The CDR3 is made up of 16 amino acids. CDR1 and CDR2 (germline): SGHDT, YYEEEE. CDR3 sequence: CASSVGYGTGAGELFF. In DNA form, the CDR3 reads TGTGCCAGCAGCGTCGGATACGGGACAGGGGCCGGGGAGCTGTTTTTT.

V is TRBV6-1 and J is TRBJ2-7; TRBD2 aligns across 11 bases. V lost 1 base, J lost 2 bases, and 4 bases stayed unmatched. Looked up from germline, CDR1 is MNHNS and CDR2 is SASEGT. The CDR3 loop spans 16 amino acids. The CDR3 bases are TGTGCCAGCAGTGAAGGAAAACTAGCGGGAGCCTACGAGCAGTACTTC. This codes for CASSEGKLAGAYEQYF.

CDR3 in amino acids: CASRPDGTATYEQYF. CDR3 bases: TGTGCCAGCAGGCCAGATGGGACCGCAACCTACGAGCAGTACTTC. This chain links TRBV6-6 with TRBJ2-7; the D gene could be TRBD1 or TRBD2 (5 bases each). CDR3 length: 15 amino acids. Trimming pared 6 bases from V and 2 bases from J, leaving 17 bases between. Per germline, CDR1 MNHNY and CDR2 SVGAGI (reference sequence).